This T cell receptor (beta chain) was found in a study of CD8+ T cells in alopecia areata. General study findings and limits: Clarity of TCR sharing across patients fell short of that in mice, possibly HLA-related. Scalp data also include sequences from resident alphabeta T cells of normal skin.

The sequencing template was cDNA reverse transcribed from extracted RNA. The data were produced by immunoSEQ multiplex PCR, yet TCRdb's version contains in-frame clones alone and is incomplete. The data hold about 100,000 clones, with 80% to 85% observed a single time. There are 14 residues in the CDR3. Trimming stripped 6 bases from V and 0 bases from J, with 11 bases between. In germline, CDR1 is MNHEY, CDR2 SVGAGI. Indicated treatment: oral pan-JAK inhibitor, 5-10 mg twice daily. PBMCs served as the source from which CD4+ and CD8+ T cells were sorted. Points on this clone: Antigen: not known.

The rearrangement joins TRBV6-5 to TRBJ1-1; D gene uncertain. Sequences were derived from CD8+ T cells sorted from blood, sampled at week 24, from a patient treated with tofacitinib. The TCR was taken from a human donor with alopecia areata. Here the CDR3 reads CASSSSALNTEAFF. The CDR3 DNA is TGTGCCAGCAGCAGCTCCGCCCTGAACACTGAAGCTTTCTTT.